Following are 30 T cell receptor beta chains from one sample sequenced in a study of OX40 agonist ivuxolimab in advanced cancers. Produced via immunoSEQ multiplex PCR; TCRdb's table is partial and in-frame only. The table shows fewer than 90,000 clones, with roughly 90% occurring only once. The source was CD4+ or CD8+ T cells sorted from blood, collected in a trial of the OX40 agonist ivuxolimab. These receptors were collected from an adult with an advanced solid tumor such as melanoma, head and neck, liver or kidney cancer.

The J gene is TRBJ1-5, the V gene TRBV14; D remains unclear. There are 13 residues in the CDR3. The germline gives CDR1 SGHDN, CDR2 FVKESK. Trimming left V 2 bases short and J 3 bases short, with 5 bases between. The CDR3 DNA sequence: TGTGCCAGCAGCCAAAGCCCCAATCAGCCCCAGCATTTT. Translated: CASSQSPNQPQHF. The full variable domain, in which reference TRBV14 and TRBJ1-5 provide the parts outside the CDR3, is EAGVTQFPSHSVIEKGQTVTLRCDPISGHDNLYWYRRVMGKEIKFLLHFVKESKQDESGMPNNRFLAERTGGTYSTLKVQPAELEDSGVYFCASSQSPNQPQHFGDGTRLSIL.

This chain joins TRBV6-1 and TRBJ2-7, with D tentatively TRBD1 (5 bases). Germline V lookup: CDR1 MNHNS, CDR2 SASEGT. This CDR3 is built from 15 residues. V was shortened by 2 bases and J by 3 bases, with 14 bases between the two germline ends. The CDR3 DNA is TGTGCCAGCAGTGAATTCACAGGTCGATTCTACGAGCAGTACTTC. Protein: CASSEFTGRFYEQYF.

This sequence joins TRBV5-4 and TRBJ1-1; D is ambiguous. Germline-derived CDR1 and CDR2 are SGHNT and YYREEE (reference sequence). CDR3 length: 16 amino acids. V was shortened by 4 bases and J by 3 bases, with 19 bases between the two germline ends. The DNA for the CDR3 is TGTGCCAGCAGCGGAACAACCGGGCCAGTCCACACTGAAGCTTTCTTT. It yields the protein CASSGTTGPVHTEAFF.

The count of this clone is one. V usage is TRBV2 and J usage is TRBJ1-5; no reliable D call. CDR1 and CDR2 (germline): SNHLY, FYNNEI. The CDR3 spans 14 residues. The V end was cut by 6 bases, the J end by 7 bases, with 16 bases between. The CDR3 here is CASSRRRDSQPQHF. CDR3 coding DNA: TGTGCCAGCAGCCGAAGACGGGATTCCCAGCCCCAGCATTTT.

The chain joins TRBV30 to TRBJ1-3, with TRBD1 identical over 11 bases. The CDR3 has 17 amino acids. V was clipped by 1 base and J by 0 bases; unmatched bases: 5. Looked up from germline, CDR1 is GTSNPN and CDR2 is SVGIG (reference sequence). The CDR3 DNA is TGTGCCTGGAGTGCCCGGACAGGGGGCATCTCTGGAAACACCATATATTTT. It is translated as CAWSARTGGISGNTIYF.

The J gene is TRBJ2-2, the V gene TRBV11-2, with 11 bases lining up with TRBD2. Germline V gene lookup returns CDR1 SGHAT and CDR2 FQNNGV. This CDR3 has 15 residues. With 5 bases clipped from V and 7 bases from J, the junction kept 6 bases outside the gene matches. CDR3 loop: CASSLAGGVGGELFF. The CDR3 region has the DNA TGTGCCAGCAGCCTAGCGGGAGGAGTTGGCGGGGAGCTGTTTTTT.

The chain couples TRBV5-6 to TRBJ2-5, with D hard to call. The CDR3 totals 13 residues. Germline-derived CDR1 and CDR2 are SGHDT and YYEEEE. With 9 bases removed from V and 0 bases from J, the gap between germline ends came to 12 bases. CDR3 residues: CATNTRYQETQYF. CDR3 DNA sequence: TGTGCCACCAACACTCGATACCAAGAGACCCAGTACTTC. The variable domain in full, with the rest retrieved from reference TRBV5-6 and TRBJ2-5, is DAGVTQSPTHLIKTRGQQVTLRCSPKSGHDTVSWYQQALGQGPQFIFQYYEEEERQRGNFPDRFSGHQFPNYSSELNVNALLLGDSALYLCATNTRYQETQYFGPGTRLLVL.

V and J are TRBV28 and TRBJ2-2; 7 bases are shared with TRBD1. The CDR3 is 14 amino acids. From germline, CDR1 is MDHEN and CDR2 SYDVKM. V lost 6 bases to trimming and J lost 8 bases; unmatched junction nucleotides: 9. Here the CDR3 DNA reads TGTGCCAGCAGGGTAACAGGGGCGGCGGGGGAGCTGTTTTTT. It codes for CASRVTGAAGELFF.

The V gene is TRBV6-5, the J gene TRBJ2-2; 11 positions match TRBD2. Germline CDR1 reads MNHEY; CDR2 reads SVGAGI. With 2 bases clipped from V and 6 bases from J, the junction kept 5 bases outside the gene matches. The CDR3 runs 16 residues. This CDR3 reads CASSYGASGRSGELFF. The CDR3 nucleotides are TGTGCCAGCAGTTACGGGGCTAGCGGGAGGTCCGGGGAGCTGTTTTTT.

The J gene is TRBJ2-1, the V gene TRBV19, with TRBD2 identical over 9 bases. Germline assignment: CDR1 LNHDA and CDR2 SQIVND (reference sequence). This CDR3 spans 17 amino acids. V shed 3 bases, J shed 7 bases, and the junction held 13 bases outside the gene matches. CDR3 DNA sequence: TGTGCCAGTAGTATGAGCTTCGCGGGAGGGGCGAGGAATGAGCAGTTCTTC. Translated: CASSMSFAGGARNEQFF. Variable domain in full (rest from reference TRBV19 and TRBJ2-1): DGGITQSPKYLFRKEGQNVTLSCEQNLNHDAMYWYRQDPGQGLRLIYYSQIVNDFQKGDIAEGYSVSREKKESFPLTVTSAQKNPTAFYLCASSMSFAGGARNEQFFGPGTRLTVL.

V and J are TRBV9 and TRBJ1-1; weak D call: TRBD1 (6 bases). Per germline, CDR1 SGDLS and CDR2 YYNGEE. The V and J ends lost 4 bases and 0 bases respectively, with 19 bases between them. The CDR3 runs to 17 residues. The chain's CDR3 is CASSPPGRGLLNTEAFF. DNA for the CDR3: TGTGCCAGCAGCCCTCCCGGGCGGGGGCTGCTGAACACTGAAGCTTTCTTT.

The V gene is TRBV25-1, the J gene TRBJ2-1; D is ambiguous. Germline-derived CDR1 and CDR2 are MGHDK and SYGVNS. V was cut by 3 bases and J by 6 bases, with 9 bases left in between. This CDR3 is built from 13 residues. CDR3 in amino acids: CASSEVITNEQFF. The CDR3 DNA reads TGTGCCAGCAGTGAGGTGATTACCAATGAGCAGTTCTTC.

This clone was detected only once. The rearrangement uses TRBV7-2 and TRBJ1-1, with unresolved D. This CDR3 is 13 amino acids long. Trimming stripped 3 bases from V and 4 bases from J, with 9 bases between. Germline-derived CDR1 and CDR2 are SGHTA and FQGNSA. CDR3 sequence (DNA): TGTGCCAGCAGCTTCGGCGGCGGCACTGAAGCTTTCTTT. Amino acids: CASSFGGGTEAFF.

V and J are TRBV5-1 and TRBJ2-7; D gene ambiguous. The germline V gene encodes CDR1 SGHRS and CDR2 YFSETQ. Between the trimmed V and J ends, which lost 4 bases and 0 bases, there was a span of 14 bases. The CDR3 extends over 15 amino acids. The CDR3 here is CASSQMDGFSYEQYF. Written as DNA, the CDR3 is TGCGCCAGCAGCCAGATGGACGGCTTCTCCTACGAGCAGTACTTC.

V gene TRBV5-6 combines with J gene TRBJ1-1; 9 positions match TRBD1. Germline V gene sequence: CDR1 SGHDT, CDR2 YYEEEE. The CDR3 runs 15 residues. The V gene end was trimmed by 4 bases and the J gene end by 4 bases; junction bases not matched to a gene: 8. Written as DNA, the CDR3 is TGTGCCAGCAGCACACCGGGACAGGGAGGCACTGAAGCTTTCTTT. Protein product: CASSTPGQGGTEAFF.

This rearrangement joins TRBV27 to TRBJ2-7, with D possibly TRBD2 on 6 matching bases. The CDR3 runs 23 residues. Germline V gene data show CDR1 as MNHEY and CDR2 as SMNVEV (reference sequence). Trimming cost V 5 bases and J 2 bases, with 40 bases left between them. The CDR3 is CASSRPAPSSGPKGGTKTYEQYF. The CDR3 DNA sequence: TGTGCCAGCAGTCGTCCAGCCCCTTCGTCAGGGCCTAAAGGCGGGACGAAGACCTACGAGCAGTACTTC.

Only one count was recorded for this clone. The gene calls are TRBV18 and TRBJ2-1; 10 positions match TRBD2. Trimming at V came to 3 bases and at J to 9 bases, leaving 17 bases not matched to a gene. The CDR3 runs 18 residues. Germline-derived CDR1 and CDR2 are KGHSH and LQKENI. The CDR3 DNA follows: TGTGCCAGCTCACCTATCCTTACTAGCGGGGAGGGCAAGGTTGAGCAGTTCTTC. Protein: CASSPILTSGEGKVEQFF.

This chain connects TRBV5-6 to TRBJ2-7; perhaps TRBD1 as D (6 bases). CDR3 length equals 15 residues. Germline lookup yields CDR1 SGHDT and CDR2 YYEEEE. V gave up 6 bases and J gave up 5 bases, with 21 bases separating them. DNA of the CDR3: TGTGCCAGCAACAAGAGACAGGTACGAGGAAACGAGCAGTACTTC. Amino acid sequence: CASNKRQVRGNEQYF.

This clone was counted a few times. This chain connects TRBV30 to TRBJ1-2; D is possibly TRBD1 (6 bases). The CDR3 extends over 13 amino acids. Looked up from germline, CDR1 is GTSNPN and CDR2 is SVGIG (reference sequence). Deletions cut 7 bases from V and 3 bases from J, with 15 bases between. CDR3 in DNA: TGTGCCTCGATAAACAGGGCACACTATGGCTACACCTTC. Protein product: CASINRAHYGYTF.

This clone was counted once. This chain uses TRBV6-6 with TRBJ2-3, with 9 bases matching TRBD1. Germline-derived CDR1 and CDR2 are MNHNY and SVGAGI (reference sequence). There are 14 residues in the CDR3. Unmatched junction bases numbered 8, after V lost 8 bases and J lost 5 bases. The CDR3 is CASLKDRGKDTQYF. In nucleotides, the CDR3 is TGTGCCAGCCTTAAGGACAGGGGAAAAGATACGCAGTATTTT.

This chain joins TRBV7-6 and TRBJ2-3; 13 bases align to TRBD2. The length of the CDR3 is 19 residues. J was trimmed by 3 bases and V by 6 bases; bases with no gene match: 15. Germline V lookup: CDR1 SGHVS, CDR2 FNYEAQ. This CDR3 reads CASSNTGLAGVRRTDTQYF. CDR3 DNA sequence: TGTGCCAGCAGTAACACCGGACTAGCGGGAGTGAGGAGGACAGATACGCAGTATTTT.

This clone appeared a single time. The V call is TRBV23-1, the J call TRBJ2-5; 10 bases line up with TRBD2. TRBV23-1 is an ORF; its function is uncertain. V lost 3 bases and J lost 7; bases outside the gene matches: 11. The CDR3 extends over 16 amino acids. CDR3 DNA sequence: TGCGCCAGCAGTCATTTTTACCTAGCGGGAGAAGGGACCCAGTACTTC. Translating gives CASSHFYLAGEGTQYF.

V and J are TRBV14 and TRBJ1-1; 8 bases align to TRBD1. Per the germline V gene, CDR1 is SGHDN and CDR2 is FVKESK. Trimming at V came to 3 bases and at J to 1 base, leaving 4 bases not matched to a gene. The CDR3 totals 15 residues. CDR3 coding DNA: TGTGCCAGCAGCCATTCAGGGGGCAGGAACACTGAAGCTTTCTTT. Translation: CASSHSGGRNTEAFF.

The chain uses TRBV6-5 and TRBJ1-2, with D perhaps TRBD1 (5 bases). Trimming took off 6 bases at V and 8 bases at J, with 19 bases between the two ends. The germline gives CDR1 MNHEY, CDR2 SVGAGI. The CDR3 totals 14 residues. The CDR3 nucleotides read TGTGCCAGCAGCTCCACACAGGAGCGTCGCGGCTACACCTTC. This translates into CASSSTQERRGYTF.

This rearrangement joins TRBV6-1 to TRBJ1-1; no clear D. The CDR3 is 13 amino acids. The germline V gene has CDR1 MNHNS and CDR2 SASEGT. The ends were cut back, 4 bases at V and 2 bases at J, with 8 bases in the middle. For the CDR3, the DNA is TGTGCCAGCAGTGGCAGGCCCAACACTGAAGCTTTCTTT. Translating gives CASSGRPNTEAFF.

This clone was found once. This chain joins TRBV19 and TRBJ2-3; D might be TRBD2 (5 bases). Trimming stripped 3 bases from V and 0 bases from J, with 10 bases between. This CDR3 has 15 residues. Germline CDR1 is LNHDA and CDR2 is SQIVND (reference sequence). CDR3 protein: CASSISRTSTDTQYF. The CDR3 nucleotides are TGTGCCAGTAGTATCTCACGGACTAGCACAGATACGCAGTATTTT. Supplemented by reference TRBV19 and TRBJ2-3, the full variable domain reads DGGITQSPKYLFRKEGQNVTLSCEQNLNHDAMYWYRQDPGQGLRLIYYSQIVNDFQKGDIAEGYSVSREKKESFPLTVTSAQKNPTAFYLCASSISRTSTDTQYFGPGTRLTVL.

The rearrangement links TRBV19 to TRBJ2-4; the match to TRBD2 covers 9 bases. Trimming took 7 bases from V and 3 from J; bases not matched to a gene: 10. Germline CDR1 and CDR2: LNHDA and SQIVND (reference sequence). This CDR3 region has 16 residues. CDR3 in DNA: TGTGCCAGTAAAGGTCAAGCGGGAGGAATCAAAAACATTCAGTACTTC. Translated: CASKGQAGGIKNIQYF.

The chain employs TRBV30 and TRBJ1-5, with 10 nucleotides matching TRBD1. The CDR3 runs to 12 residues. Germline CDR1 is GTSNPN and CDR2 is SVGIG (reference sequence). Trimming cost V 7 bases and J 6 bases; bases outside gene matches: 3. CDR3 in DNA: TGTGCCTTCGGACAGGGGGGTCAGCCCCAGCATTTT. As protein: CAFGQGGQPQHF. The whole variable domain, remainder taken from reference TRBV30 and TRBJ1-5, is SQTIHQWPATLVQPVGSPLSLECTVEGTSNPNLYWYRQAAGRGLQLLFYSVGIGQISSEVPQNLSASRPQDRQFILSSKKLLLSDSGFYLCAFGQGGQPQHFGDGTRLSIL.

The V gene is TRBV7-9, the J gene TRBJ2-7, with D unresolved. The CDR3 is 11 residues long. Germline CDR1 SEHNR, CDR2 FQNEAQ (reference sequence). Deletions cut 4 bases from V and 4 bases from J, with 5 bases between. The CDR3 region has the DNA TGTGCCAGCAGCTCCCTATACGAGCAGTACTTC. This encodes CASSSLYEQYF.

This rearrangement joins TRBV5-1 to TRBJ2-3, with D unclear. The CDR3 extends over 14 amino acids. Germline loops: CDR1 SGHRS, CDR2 YFSETQ. Trimming pared 0 bases from V and 2 bases from J, leaving 7 bases between. CDR3 in amino acids: CASSLALHTDTQYF. The CDR3 region has the DNA TGCGCCAGCAGCTTGGCTCTCCACACAGATACGCAGTATTTT.